The TCR beta chain under discussion was sequenced for a study of cytomegalovirus exposure and HLA in healthy donors. As regards this clone: The antigen is unknown.

Study-level results: The majority of TCR sequences were rare, yet some public TCRs appeared in many donors. Trimming of TCR beta V- and J-genes showed a link, identified in a later analysis, to a missense DCLRE1C variant. Immune exposure was documented only through CMV serostatus.

V was shortened by 0 bases and J by 7 bases, with 4 bases between the two germline ends. CDR3 length: 12 residues. The germline V gene has CDR1 MNHEY and CDR2 SVGAGI. This PCR relied on a set of 60 Vbeta primers and 13 Jbeta primers. The assay was immunoSEQ multiplex PCR, and TCRdb's table has in-frame clones only and misses some. Of about 130,000 clones in the sample, approximately 62% were seen once. The TCR was taken from a human donor in good health. The material sequenced was PBMCs. The chain recombines TRBV6-5 with TRBJ2-1; no definite D call. In nucleotides, the CDR3 is TGTGCCAGCAGTTACTCTCGGAATGAGCAGTTCTTC. Encoded protein: CASSYSRNEQFF.